One and the same sample provided the 10 T cell receptor beta chains below, sequenced in a study of cytomegalovirus exposure and HLA in healthy donors. Both 60 Vbeta primers and 13 Jbeta primers went into the PCR. Clones were sequenced by immunoSEQ multiplex PCR, and TCRdb holds only the in-frame ones, with some missing. The record lists under 200,000 clones, of which the ten most abundant hold less than 6.5%. The sequenced sample was PBMCs. The receptors here all came from a man aged 25 to 40 in good health and CMV-seronegative.

V gene TRBV10-3 combines with J gene TRBJ2-2; 7 bases map to TRBD1. CDR3 length: 16 amino acids. CDR1 is ENHRY and CDR2 is SYGVKD in the germline V gene. The V and J ends lost 6 bases and 1 base, in that order; junction bases with no gene match: 8. The CDR3 region is CAIRKRTGENTGELFF. For the CDR3, the DNA is TGTGCCATCAGGAAAAGGACAGGAGAGAACACCGGGGAGCTGTTTTTT.

The chain employs TRBV28 and TRBJ1-2; D may be TRBD1 (5 bases). Germline V gives CDR1 MDHEN, CDR2 SYDVKM. V dropped 7 bases and J dropped 2 bases, with 14 bases sitting between them. The CDR3 is made up of 14 amino acids. In DNA form, the CDR3 reads TGTGCCAGCAATTGGGGCCAGGACAACTATGGCTACACCTTC. Protein: CASNWGQDNYGYTF.

The chain carries TRBV6-5 and TRBJ1-5, with D uncertain. The CDR3 is 14 residues long. The V end was cut by 6 bases, the J end by 3 bases, with 12 bases between. Germline values: CDR1 MNHEY, CDR2 SVGAGI. CDR3 amino acids: CASSSIQANQPQHF. The CDR3 DNA reads as TGTGCCAGCAGCTCTATTCAGGCCAATCAGCCCCAGCATTTT.

The J gene is TRBJ2-7, the V gene TRBV7-2, with 8 positions matching TRBD1. This CDR3 has 11 residues. Germline CDR1 reads SGHTA; CDR2 reads FQGNSA. V trimming: 5 bases; J trimming: 8 bases; junction bases outside the gene matches: 2. The CDR3 protein is CASSRTGKQYF. In DNA form, the CDR3 reads TGTGCCAGCAGCCGGACAGGGAAGCAGTACTTC. Variable domain in full (rest from reference TRBV7-2 and TRBJ2-7): GAGVSQSPSNKVTEKGKDVELRCDPISGHTALYWYRQSLGQGLEFLIYFQGNSAPDKSGLPSDRFSAERTGGSVSTLTIQRTQQEDSAVYLCASSRTGKQYFGPGTRLTVT.

The chain uses TRBV27 and TRBJ2-5, with 9 positions matching TRBD2. Losses at the gene ends were 4 bases for V and 2 bases for J; bases not matched to a gene: 5. The CDR3 contains 15 residues. CDR1 MNHEY and CDR2 SMNVEV come from the germline V gene (reference sequence). The CDR3 sequence: CASSSRLAEQETQYF. The CDR3 DNA sequence: TGTGCCAGCAGTTCACGACTAGCGGAGCAAGAGACCCAGTACTTC.

The rearrangement links TRBV5-1 to TRBJ1-4; a weak D match, TRBD1 (6 bases). Trimming removed 4 bases at V and 0 bases at J, with 13 bases between. The CDR3 covers 16 residues. CDR1 and CDR2 from the germline V gene are SGHRS and YFSETQ. CDR3 sequence reads: CASSTGQTATNEKLFF. For the CDR3, the DNA is TGCGCCAGCAGCACCGGACAGACAGCAACTAATGAAAAACTGTTTTTT.

The chain links TRBV10-3 to TRBJ1-5; 7 bases are a match to TRBD1. The CDR3 is 15 residues long. The V gene's germline CDR1 is ENHRY and CDR2 SYGVKD. Trimming at V came to 6 bases and at J to 1 base, leaving 6 bases not matched to a gene. CDR3 loop: CAIRQGIESNQPQHF. CDR3 bases: TGTGCCATCAGACAGGGGATTGAGAGCAATCAGCCCCAGCATTTT.

V and J are TRBV5-8 and TRBJ2-2; 7 bases are a match to TRBD1. Germline values: CDR1 SGHTS, CDR2 YDEGEE. V gave up 6 bases and J gave up 0 bases; unmatched junction bases: 8. This CDR3 region has 16 residues. Written as DNA, the CDR3 is TGTGCCAGCACCTGGGTCAGGGGGACGAACACCGGGGAGCTGTTTTTT. It codes for CASTWVRGTNTGELFF.

The chain has TRBV9 and TRBJ2-1; a weak D match, TRBD2 (7 bases). CDR1 is SGDLS and CDR2 is YYNGEE in the germline V gene. This CDR3 is built from 12 residues. Trimming stripped 3 bases from V and 8 bases from J, with 9 bases between. Written as DNA, the CDR3 is TGTGCCAGCAGCGGGGGGGGCTATGAGCAGTTCTTC. The encoded protein is CASSGGGYEQFF. The full variable domain, with the rest looked up from reference TRBV9 and TRBJ2-1, is DSGVTQTPKHLITATGQRVTLRCSPRSGDLSVYWYQQSLDQGLQFLIQYYNGEERAKGNILERFSAQQFPDLHSELNLSSLELGDSALYFCASSGGGYEQFFGPGTRLTVL.

CDR3 DNA sequence: TGTGCCAGCCGCCGACAGGAGAGCACTGAAGCTTTCTTT. It specifies CASRRQESTEAFF. The genes are TRBV18 and TRBJ1-1, with D perhaps TRBD1 (6 bases). Germline V gene data show CDR1 as KGHSH and CDR2 as LQKENI. Trimming stripped 8 bases from V and 4 bases from J, with 14 bases between. The CDR3 is 13 residues long.